The 21 T cell receptor beta chains below all came from one sample that was sequenced in a study of control samples from healthy donors and cancer patients (dated by TCRdb to the early 2020s). The library was obtained by the immunoSEQ multiplex PCR assay. TCRdb took over this immuneACCESS table, retaining in-frame rearrangements with V and J assigned. Such tables are incomplete; in checked studies, under half of the missing clones stem from an unresolved V gene, and the remainder is unexplained. In all, the sample holds under 150,000 clones, and approximately 91% of those were seen once. The ten largest clones add up to 4% to 5.5% of the sample. Sequencing was performed on blood. These receptors came from a man aged 30-40 years in good health.

The V gene is TRBV7-9, the J gene TRBJ2-7, with TRBD1 matching 10 bases. Germline V CDR1 and CDR2: SEHNR, FQNEAQ (reference sequence). The CDR3 runs to 16 residues. Trimming at V came to 3 bases and at J to 6 bases, leaving 11 bases not matched to a gene. CDR3 in amino acids: CASSFSDRGRSREQYF. CDR3 DNA sequence: TGTGCCAGCAGCTTTTCAGACAGGGGGCGCAGCCGCGAGCAGTACTTC.

This chain links TRBV2 with TRBJ1-2; 10 bases map to TRBD1. CDR1 and CDR2 from the germline V gene are SNHLY and FYNNEI. This CDR3 is built from 14 residues. V shed 5 bases, J shed 4 bases, and the junction held 4 bases outside the gene matches. The CDR3 nucleotides read TGTGCCAGCAGTAAGGGACAGGGGAGCTATGGCTACACCTTC. It encodes CASSKGQGSYGYTF.

The V and J genes are TRBV2 and TRBJ2-7; D might be TRBD1 (5 bases). Between the trimmed V and J ends, which lost 5 bases and 3 bases, there was a span of 11 bases. This CDR3 spans 13 amino acids. Germline V gene data show CDR1 as SNHLY and CDR2 as FYNNEI. The CDR3 nucleotides are TGTGCCAGCAGTACGGACACCGACTACGAGCAGTACTTC. Amino acid sequence: CASSTDTDYEQYF.

The chain carries TRBV4-1 and TRBJ2-2; 7 bases are shared with TRBD2. This CDR3 spans 17 amino acids. Germline CDR1 and CDR2: MGHRA and YSYEKL. The V and J ends lost 3 bases and 5 bases, in that order; junction bases with no gene match: 12. The CDR3 protein is CASSHGREASGTGELFF. The DNA of the CDR3 is TGCGCCAGCAGCCACGGACGGGAGGCCTCCGGTACCGGGGAGCTGTTTTTT.

This clone was seen more than once but under ten times. The chain recombines TRBV3-1 (or the pseudogene TRBV3-2) with TRBJ1-2; D possibly corresponds to TRBD1 (6 bases). CDR1 and CDR2 (germline): LGHDT, YNNKEL (reference sequence). The length of the CDR3 is 15 residues. Trimming pared 4 bases from V and 1 base from J, leaving 13 bases between. DNA of the CDR3: TGTGCCAGCAGCCCGGGCGGACAGATTAACTATGGCTACACCTTC. Its protein is CASSPGGQINYGYTF.

This clone was recorded only once. This sequence joins TRBV10-3 and TRBJ1-2; perhaps TRBD1 as D (5 bases). CDR1 is ENHRY and CDR2 is SYGVKD in the germline V gene. V lost 3 bases and J 8 bases, leaving 10 bases between the germline ends. This CDR3 is built from 12 residues. CDR3 DNA: TGTGCCATCAGTGAATCGGGGGTAGGCTACACCTTC. Encoded protein: CAISESGVGYTF.

This clone was observed a handful of times. The rearrangement uses TRBV18 and TRBJ2-7; 8 positions match TRBD1. V lost 5 bases to trimming and J lost 3 bases; unmatched junction nucleotides: 12. The CDR3 totals 16 residues. CDR1 and CDR2 from the germline V gene are KGHSH and LQKENI. The CDR3 here is CASSGQYGQGNYEQYF. CDR3 bases: TGTGCCAGCTCAGGCCAATATGGACAGGGAAACTACGAGCAGTACTTC. Filled out from reference TRBV18 and TRBJ2-7, the complete variable domain reads NAGVMQNPRHLVRRRGQEARLRCSPMKGHSHVYWYRQLPEEGLKFMVYLQKENIIDESGMPKERFSAEFPKEGPSILRIQQVVRGDSAAYFCASSGQYGQGNYEQYFGPGTRLTVT.

The rearrangement links TRBV23-1 to TRBJ1-5; D is perhaps TRBD1 (5 bases). TRBV23-1 is classed as an ORF, of uncertain function. Trimming left V 4 bases short and J 4 bases short, with 23 bases between. This CDR3 region has 18 residues. The CDR3 region has the DNA TGCGCCAGCAGTCTAGGGATTAAAAATAGGAGGACAAATCAGCCCCAGCATTTT. Protein product: CASSLGIKNRRTNQPQHF.

The chain recombines TRBV7-2 with TRBJ2-2; D ambiguous. CDR3 length equals 13 residues. CDR1 is SGHTA, CDR2 FQGNSA, per germline. Trimming took 3 bases from V and 4 from J, leaving 6 bases between them. Here the CDR3 DNA reads TGTGCCAGCAGCTTCGGATCCACCGGGGAGCTGTTTTTT. Protein sequence: CASSFGSTGELFF.

The table lists this clone with a count of one. The chain joins TRBV6-5 to TRBJ2-3; D is perhaps TRBD1 (6 bases). The germline V gene has CDR1 MNHEY and CDR2 SVGAGI. Trimming took off 7 bases at V and 5 bases at J, with 13 bases between the two ends. The CDR3 is made up of 13 amino acids. CDR3 region: CASNPGQQDTQYF. In nucleotides, the CDR3 is TGTGCCAGCAACCCTGGACAGCAAGATACGCAGTATTTT.

The gene calls are TRBV3-1 (or the pseudogene TRBV3-2) and TRBJ1-6; D not resolved. The CDR3 has 12 amino acids. Trimming removed 1 base from V and 9 bases from J, with 4 bases in between. Germline V lookup: CDR1 LGHDT, CDR2 YNNKEL (reference sequence). The CDR3 sequence is CASSQGISPLHF. For the CDR3, the DNA is TGTGCCAGCAGCCAAGGTATTTCACCCCTCCACTTT.

This chain joins TRBV6-5 and TRBJ2-7; 7 bases fit TRBD2. Germline V gene data show CDR1 as MNHEY and CDR2 as SVGAGI. This CDR3 is 14 amino acids long. J lost 0 bases, V lost 5 bases, and 4 bases had no gene match. This CDR3 is CASSKTSASYEQYF. The CDR3 DNA is TGTGCCAGCAGTAAAACTAGCGCCTCCTACGAGCAGTACTTC.

This clone was counted between two and nine times. V and J are TRBV6-2 or TRBV6-3 and TRBJ1-1; no definite D call. The V gene's germline CDR1 is MNHEY and CDR2 SVGEGT. The CDR3 contains 16 residues. Deletions cut 5 bases from V and 5 bases from J, with 21 bases between. DNA of the CDR3: TGTGCCAGCAGTACTCGGTCCCCGAGAAGTGGGACTGAAGCTTTCTTT. It specifies CASSTRSPRSGTEAFF.

Worth noting for this clone: The sample holds other DNA sequences that translate to the same CDR3. The V and J genes are TRBV18 and TRBJ1-4; D not resolved. The germline V and J ends were trimmed by 6 bases and 0 bases, with 11 bases remaining between them. The CDR3 contains 15 residues. CDR1 is KGHSH, CDR2 LQKENI, per germline. The CDR3 region is CASSSQGATNEKLFF. CDR3 DNA: TGTGCCAGCTCGTCCCAAGGAGCAACTAATGAAAAACTGTTTTTT. Combining the CDR3 with reference TRBV18 and TRBJ1-4 gives the whole variable domain NAGVMQNPRHLVRRRGQEARLRCSPMKGHSHVYWYRQLPEEGLKFMVYLQKENIIDESGMPKERFSAEFPKEGPSILRIQQVVRGDSAAYFCASSSQGATNEKLFFGSGTQLSVL.

The J gene is TRBJ2-7, the V gene TRBV21-1; TRBD2 is the table's D call and was not checked against the DNA. TRBV21-1 is labeled a pseudogene. CDR3 length: 14 residues. The CDR3 spells CAPRRVVSGYEQYF. The CDR3 DNA reads as TGTGCTCCCAGACGGGTAGTGAGCGGCTACGAGCAGTACTTC.

The V gene is TRBV5-4, the J gene TRBJ2-3; the D call may be TRBD1 or TRBD2 (6 bases each). Trimming took off 4 bases at V and 0 bases at J, with 12 bases between the two ends. This CDR3 is 15 amino acids long. CDR1 and CDR2 from the germline V gene are SGHNT and YYREEE (reference sequence). CDR3 DNA sequence: TGTGCCAGCAGCCCCGGGGGCAAGAGCACAGATACGCAGTATTTT. Translated: CASSPGGKSTDTQYF.

This clone has only one observation. V usage is TRBV9 and J usage is TRBJ1-1, with 8 positions matching TRBD1. From germline, CDR1 is SGDLS and CDR2 YYNGEE. After removal of 4 bases from V and 5 bases from J, the junction contained 7 bases not matched to a gene. The CDR3 is 14 amino acids. As DNA, the CDR3 is TGTGCCAGCAGCCTACGACAGGGGTCTACTGAAGCTTTCTTT. Its protein is CASSLRQGSTEAFF.

This clone was observed at least ten times. The chain carries TRBV3-1 (or the pseudogene TRBV3-2) and TRBJ1-6; TRBD1 agrees at 7 bases. Losses at the gene ends were 2 bases for V and 3 bases for J; bases not matched to a gene: 7. CDR1 LGHDT and CDR2 YNNKEL come from the germline V gene (reference sequence). The CDR3 is 17 residues long. The CDR3 region has the DNA TGTGCCAGCAGCCAAAGGGACAGTCTCAGCTATAATTCACCCCTCCACTTT. It translates to CASSQRDSLSYNSPLHF.

The chain carries TRBV12-3 or TRBV12-4 and TRBJ1-1, with unresolved D. The V end lost 7 bases, the J end lost 1 base, and 7 bases lay between the germline ends. The CDR3 has 12 residues. The CDR3 nucleotides are TGTGCCAGCATGCCGAGGAACACTGAAGCTTTCTTT. Protein sequence: CASMPRNTEAFF.

This chain joins TRBV6-5 and TRBJ2-3; D tentatively reads TRBD1 or TRBD2 (5 bases each). This CDR3 is 14 amino acids long. Trimming left V 8 bases short and J 5 bases short, with 17 bases between. Germline-derived CDR1 and CDR2 are MNHEY and SVGAGI. CDR3 DNA sequence: TGTGCCAGCTGCCGGGGCAGCTCACAAGATACGCAGTATTTT. This encodes CASCRGSSQDTQYF.

With regard to this clone: The junction and the germline gene differ at one end; a read error may be behind it. This rearrangement joins TRBV6-5 to TRBJ1-2; tentatively, D is TRBD1 (5 bases). CDR3 length equals 13 residues. Germline V gene data show CDR1 as MNHEY and CDR2 as SVGAGI. DNA of the CDR3: TGTGCCAGCAGTGACTCGGGGCTCTATGGCTACACCTTC. This encodes CASSDSGLYGYTF.